These 7 T cell receptor beta chains share one sample of origin, sequenced in a study of blood T cell repertoires in COVID-19. Method: immunoSEQ multiplex PCR; TCRdb's copy keeps in-frame clones and lacks some. The data contain about 210,000 clones, around 86% of them singletons. Source material: PBMCs or T cells enriched from blood (not recorded which). The receptors stem from a woman aged 40 to 50 in a cohort exposed to, infected with or recovered from COVID-19 (not recorded which).

The V gene is TRBV23-1, the J gene TRBJ2-1, with TRBD1 as a possible D gene (5 bases). TRBV23-1 is identified as an open reading frame with a role that is uncertain. Trimming removed 1 base from V and 0 bases from J, with 16 bases in between. This CDR3 has 18 amino acids. CDR3 DNA: TGCGCCAGCAGTCAATGTAGACAGAAGACGAGCTCCTACAATGAGCAGTTCTTC. Its translation: CASSQCRQKTSSYNEQFF.

This clone was detected once. V gene TRBV11-3 combines with J gene TRBJ1-4, with D uncertain. V lost 5 bases and J 4 bases, leaving 8 bases between the germline ends. The CDR3 is 13 amino acids. Per germline, CDR1 SGHNT and CDR2 YENEEA. The CDR3: CASSPSLNEKLFF. CDR3 nucleotide sequence: TGTGCCAGCAGCCCCTCACTTAATGAAAAACTGTTTTTT.

In regard to this clone: It may be a read error: a sequence one base away is much more abundant. The sample has other DNA sequences that encode this CDR3 too. The chain recombines TRBV7-8 with TRBJ1-1; no clear D. In germline, CDR1 is SGHVS, CDR2 FQNEAQ. V was trimmed by 1 base and J by 1 base, leaving 4 bases between them. CDR3 length: 13 amino acids. The CDR3, as DNA: TGTGCCAGCAGCTTAGGACAGAACACTGAAGCTTTCTTT. Amino acids: CASSLGQNTEAFF.

The chain is built from TRBV20-1 and TRBJ1-1; the D gene is possibly TRBD1 (5 bases). This CDR3 has 13 amino acids. V was clipped by 3 bases and J by 7 bases, with 15 bases between them. The germline V gene has CDR1 DFQATT and CDR2 SNEGSKA (reference sequence). CDR3 DNA: TGCAGTGCTAGTTATGGAGTAGACAGTGAAGCTTTCTTT. Residues: CSASYGVDSEAFF.

This chain uses TRBV28 with TRBJ1-5, with 8 bases fitting TRBD1. Per the germline V gene, CDR1 is MDHEN and CDR2 is SYDVKM. The CDR3 contains 15 residues. The ends lost 6 bases at V and 7 bases at J; junction bases unmatched: 11. The CDR3 coding sequence is TGTGCCAGCAGCGCCTTGACAGGGGTAGGACAGCCCCAGCATTTT. It specifies CASSALTGVGQPQHF.

The chain employs TRBV24-1 and TRBJ2-5; 7 nucleotides agree with TRBD1. V lost 4 bases, J lost 1 base, and 5 bases stayed unmatched. The CDR3 extends over 15 amino acids. The V gene's germline CDR1 is KGHDR and CDR2 SFDVKD. The CDR3 here is CATSEHRDSQETQYF. The CDR3 nucleotides read TGTGCCACCAGTGAGCACCGGGACAGCCAAGAGACCCAGTACTTC.

The chain carries TRBV2 and TRBJ2-6, with a possible D match to TRBD2 (5 bases). The ends were cut back, 11 bases at V and 0 bases at J, with 14 bases in the middle. The germline V gene encodes CDR1 SNHLY and CDR2 FYNNEI. This CDR3 region has 15 residues. In DNA, the CDR3 is TGTGCCTACCTGACTCGGGGCTCTGGGGCCAACGTCCTGACTTTC. It encodes CAYLTRGSGANVLTF.